This T cell receptor beta chain derives from a study of identical twins. TCRdb reprocessed the 5' RACE reads with MiXCR, giving one entry per CDR3 protein. This table has about 690,000 distinct CDR3 sequences, 6% to 6.5% appearing once. Among all donors, each was a healthy Caucasian. Overall study findings and caveats: Low generation-probability sequences were in excess among twin-shared out-of-frame alpha sequences. Insertions were fewer in abundant cord blood beta clonotypes, whereas memory repertoires showed none of this pattern. Excess twin sharing in beta out-of-frame sequences was weaker.

This clonotype has at least ten counts. Its antigen is not identified. Germline V gives CDR1 MGHRA, CDR2 YSYEKL. The CDR3 contains 15 residues. Between the trimmed V and J ends, which lost 0 bases and 1 base, there was a span of 8 bases. J is TRBJ2-3 and V is TRBV4-1; no clear D. The sequenced sample consisted of naive T cells sorted from blood. The sequence was collected from a man younger than 35 in good health. This chain's CDR3 is CASSQDWEGTDTQYF. The CDR3 nucleotides read TGCGCCAGCAGCCAAGATTGGGAAGGCACAGATACGCAGTATTTT.